This T cell receptor (beta chain) was recovered during a study of shared clonotypes between healthy human individuals. The data were produced by immunoSEQ multiplex PCR, yet TCRdb's version contains in-frame clones alone and is incomplete. The sample includes some 530,000 clones, approximately 84% of them seen just once. The junction had 11 bases not matched to a gene; V was cut back by 5 bases and J by 3 bases. CDR3 length: 16 amino acids. In germline, CDR1 is LNHDA, CDR2 SQIVND (reference sequence). Sequencing used PBMCs. The sequence was collected from a woman aged 40 to 50 in good health. Some clones in this sample may be carry-over from other donors' samples. V is TRBV19 and J is TRBJ2-7, with TRBD1 identical over 9 bases. CDR3: CASSFTGGTSVYEQYF. The DNA of the CDR3 is TGTGCCAGTAGTTTCACAGGGGGCACATCAGTCTACGAGCAGTACTTC.